This T cell receptor beta chain comes out of a study of blood T cell repertoires in COVID-19. Germline V gene sequence: CDR1 KGHSH, CDR2 LQKENI. The CDR3 loop spans 17 amino acids. Losses at the gene ends were 2 bases for V and 6 bases for J; bases not matched to a gene: 12. Only in-frame clones appear in the TCRdb table, and some are missing; sequencing was by immunoSEQ multiplex PCR. The sample lists about 150,000 clones, 75% to 80% seen once, with around 1.7% in the top ten. This chain uses TRBV18 with TRBJ1-5; 8 bases match TRBD1. The sequenced material came from peripheral blood. The clonotype comes from an elderly man with acute or convalescent COVID-19. The CDR3 sequence is CASSPRAPDRVGQPQHF. CDR3 DNA: TGTGCCAGCTCACCAAGGGCTCCGGACAGGGTTGGTCAGCCCCAGCATTTT. The full variable domain, rest sourced from reference TRBV18 and TRBJ1-5, is NAGVMQNPRHLVRRRGQEARLRCSPMKGHSHVYWYRQLPEEGLKFMVYLQKENIIDESGMPKERFSAEFPKEGPSILRIQQVVRGDSAAYFCASSPRAPDRVGQPQHFGDGTRLSIL.